This T cell receptor beta chain was retrieved from a study of molecular identifiers for immune sequencing clone quantification. As for the study in general: In replicates, RNA from approximately 20,000 or 100,000 naive CD8 cells was divided five ways and four parts were sequenced.

TCRdb reprocessed the PCR reads via MiXCR and lists one record per CDR3 protein. The sample includes about 500,000 distinct CDR3 sequences, about 21% seen only once; the top ten take around 0.84%. V was pared by 0 bases and J by 4 bases, with 6 bases of the junction left unmatched. The CDR3 loop spans 17 amino acids. Germline-derived CDR1 and CDR2 are LGHNA and YSLEER. Sorting captured naive CD8 T cells as CD8+CD4-CCR7+CD45RA+. A word on this clonotype: Its antigen is unidentified.

Study findings and constraints: In cases of identical TCR molecules sharing a barcode, highly expanded clone sizes could be underestimated. Clones that exceeded 20 RNA copies held over 99% of effector molecules, yet under 1% in naive cells.

Specimen: naive CD8+ T cells from blood, with Jurkat cell RNA spiked in. Subset here: FACS-sorted CD8+CD4-CCR7+CD45RA+ naive T cells. This chain joins TRBV4-3 and TRBJ2-1, with TRBD1 identical over 10 bases. The receptor comes from a human donor in good health. Some libraries in this study had Jurkat cell RNA spiked in. CDR3 region: CASSQDGGTGAYNEQFF. The CDR3 nucleotides read TGCGCCAGCAGCCAAGATGGGGGGACAGGGGCGTACAATGAGCAGTTCTTC.